Sequencing of this T cell receptor beta chain was carried out in a study of T cells in Graves' hyperthyroidism and ophthalmopathy. Clinical symptoms, serum thyroxine, TRAb, thyroid ultrasound and orbital computed tomography established diagnosis. The germline V gene has CDR1 SNHLY and CDR2 FYNNEI. CDR3 length: 14 residues. V shed 6 bases and J shed 7 bases, with 17 bases lying between them. Study-wide findings and caveats: Most expanded thyroid clonotypes above 0.001 also appeared in blood.

The investigators amplified TCR beta CDR3 regions from RNA transcripts. Researchers ran a first-round RT-PCR on the TCR CDR3 using the HTBI primer set. TCRdb reprocessed the multiplex PCR reads via MiXCR and lists one record per CDR3 protein. Altogether approximately 630,000 distinct CDR3 sequences are present, 15% to 20% being singletons, with the ten largest covering 3.5% to 4%. In this sample, this clonotype turned up many times. Its antigen is unidentified. Sequencing input: blood. The chain carries TRBV2 and TRBJ2-3; the D call may be TRBD1 or TRBD2 (6 bases each). The clonotype comes from a woman aged 30 to 39 with Graves' hyperthyroidism. CDR3 loop: CASRVGGGQNTQYF. The CDR3 nucleotides are TGTGCCAGCAGGGTCGGAGGGGGTCAAAATACGCAGTATTTT.